This T cell receptor beta chain is from a study of blood T cell repertoires in COVID-19. Cohort placement rested on clinical history that participants reported themselves. V lost 3 bases and J lost 6, with 14 bases in between. Germline V gives CDR1 MGHDK, CDR2 SYGVNS. The CDR3 loop spans 15 amino acids. Sequenced by immunoSEQ multiplex PCR; TCRdb stores in-frame clones only, minus some. This sample has approximately 300,000 clones, with about 89% found just once. This clone was observed a few times. What was sequenced was PBMCs or T cells enriched from blood (not recorded which). The receptor comes from a woman aged 18-29 years who had recovered from COVID-19. The chain has TRBV25-1 and TRBJ1-4; TRBD1 might be the D (5 bases). CDR3 in amino acids: CASSDTGRVDEKLFF. In DNA, the CDR3 is TGTGCCAGCAGTGATACAGGTCGAGTGGATGAAAAACTGTTTTTT.